The 25 T cell receptor beta chains in this list originate from one sample, sequenced in a study of beta chain features in type 1 diabetes. The sequenced template was cDNA made from the entire isolated RNA. Assay used: immunoSEQ multiplex PCR; TCRdb lists only in-frame clones, some missing. The data show fewer than 250,000 clones, with approximately 14% seen just once and around 0.025% held by the top ten. The sequenced material came from naive CD4+ T cells from blood. The receptor source for this set is a woman aged 40 to 50 in good health.

There are a few counts of this clone. The V call is TRBV6-6, the J call TRBJ2-7; D is unresolved. In germline, CDR1 is MNHNY, CDR2 SVGAGI (reference sequence). V was trimmed by 4 bases and J by 0 bases, leaving 4 bases between them. This CDR3 has 12 amino acids. CDR3 nucleotides: TGTGCCAGCAGTTCTAGCTCCTACGAGCAGTACTTC. Translating gives CASSSSSYEQYF.

This chain links TRBV6-6 with TRBJ2-2; 7 bases line up with TRBD1. The CDR3 has 14 amino acids. Trimming took 5 bases from V and 1 from J; bases not matched to a gene: 1. Looked up from germline, CDR1 is MNHNY and CDR2 is SVGAGI (reference sequence). This CDR3 reads CASSRTGNTGELFF. The CDR3 DNA follows: TGTGCCAGCAGTCGGACAGGGAACACCGGGGAGCTGTTTTTT.

This clone was picked up a small number of times. The chain employs TRBV7-8 and TRBJ1-5; 7 bases agree with TRBD1. The germline V gene has CDR1 SGHVS and CDR2 FQNEAQ. Trimming cost V 6 bases and J 4 bases; bases outside gene matches: 9. The CDR3 spans 15 residues. CDR3 residues: CASSADRPSNQPQHF. CDR3 DNA sequence: TGTGCCAGCAGTGCGGACAGGCCGAGTAATCAGCCCCAGCATTTT.

Only a few counts were recorded for this clone. The V gene is TRBV15, the J gene TRBJ1-5; TRBD1 aligns across 7 bases. After removal of 3 bases from V and 5 bases from J, the junction contained 7 bases not matched to a gene. Germline CDR1 LNHNV, CDR2 YYDKDF (reference sequence). The CDR3 is made up of 15 amino acids. CDR3 amino acids: CATSSRDSIYQPQHF. CDR3 sequence (DNA): TGTGCCACCAGCAGCCGGGACAGTATCTATCAGCCCCAGCATTTT.

V and J are TRBV6-5 and TRBJ2-2; a weak D match, TRBD2 (6 bases). The CDR3 covers 15 residues. V was cut by 8 bases and J by 4 bases, with 17 bases left in between. The germline V gene has CDR1 MNHEY and CDR2 SVGAGI. CDR3 coding DNA: TGTGCCAGCGGGGCGGAGGGGACGCGCACCGGGGAGCTGTTTTTT. It codes for CASGAEGTRTGELFF.

The genes are TRBV2 and TRBJ1-3, with TRBD1 identical over 8 bases. V was clipped by 4 bases and J by 2 bases; unmatched bases: 4. Germline-derived CDR1 and CDR2 are SNHLY and FYNNEI. The length of the CDR3 is 15 residues. The CDR3 here is CASSGRGQAGNTIYF. CDR3 nucleotide sequence: TGTGCCAGCAGTGGTAGGGGACAGGCTGGAAACACCATATATTTT.

The chain uses TRBV11-3 and TRBJ2-3; perhaps TRBD2 as D (5 bases). Germline CDR1 reads SGHNT; CDR2 reads YENEEA. Between the trimmed V and J ends, which lost 1 base and 1 base, there was a span of 6 bases. The CDR3 is 14 amino acids. The CDR3 DNA follows: TGTGCCAGCAGCTTAGCGGAGGGCACAGATACGCAGTATTTT. Residues: CASSLAEGTDTQYF.

The chain is built from TRBV6-1 and TRBJ1-6; D is ambiguous. Trimming took off 7 bases at V and 14 bases at J, with 9 bases between the two ends. Germline V gives CDR1 MNHNS, CDR2 SASEGT. This CDR3 contains 10 residues. The CDR3 protein is CASISSTLHF. DNA of the CDR3: TGTGCCAGCATTAGTAGTACCCTCCACTTT.

In its sample, this clone was seen a few times. The V call is TRBV18, the J call TRBJ2-5, with D possibly matching TRBD1 (5 bases). This CDR3 has 14 residues. Germline-derived CDR1 and CDR2 are KGHSH and LQKENI. V lost 0 bases and J lost 4, with 9 bases in between. The CDR3 is CASSPPSQGETQYF. CDR3 DNA: TGTGCCAGCTCACCACCGTCGCAGGGAGAGACCCAGTACTTC.

Ten or more counts support this clone. The chain carries TRBV28 and TRBJ2-4; TRBD1 agrees at 9 bases. V lost 6 bases, J lost 4 bases, and 7 bases stayed unmatched. Germline values: CDR1 MDHEN, CDR2 SYDVKM. This CDR3 spans 15 amino acids. The CDR3 here is CASSRGGTGKNIQYF. The CDR3 DNA reads as TGTGCCAGCAGCCGGGGAGGGACAGGGAAAAACATTCAGTACTTC.

The rearrangement joins TRBV4-1 to TRBJ2-2; weak D call: TRBD1 (5 bases). The CDR3 is 14 residues long. Looked up from germline, CDR1 is MGHRA and CDR2 is YSYEKL. Trimming removed 4 bases from V and 7 bases from J, with 13 bases in between. Here the CDR3 DNA reads TGCGCCAGCAGCCGCAGCAGGGTGAACGGGGAGCTGTTTTTT. It codes for CASSRSRVNGELFF.

Regarding this clone: This sample includes further DNA sequences coding for the same CDR3. The chain links TRBV5-1 to TRBJ2-3, with D possibly matching TRBD1 (5 bases). The V gene lost 1 base and the J gene lost 0 bases, with 9 bases spanning the gap. The CDR3 totals 15 residues. Germline V gene data show CDR1 as SGHRS and CDR2 as YFSETQ. CDR3 DNA sequence: TGCGCCAGCAGCTTGCCCTCAGGGAGCACAGATACGCAGTATTTT. Translating it yields CASSLPSGSTDTQYF.

The V gene is TRBV6-6, the J gene TRBJ2-3; 12 nucleotides align to TRBD2. The germline CDR1 and CDR2 sequences are MNHNY and SVGAGI (reference sequence). This CDR3 spans 16 amino acids. J was trimmed by 2 bases and V by 5 bases; bases with no gene match: 5. DNA for the CDR3: TGTGCCAGCAGTGTAACTAGCGGGGGGCTCACAGATACGCAGTATTTT. Its translation: CASSVTSGGLTDTQYF.

The chain is built from TRBV5-1 and TRBJ1-1; TRBD1 might be the D (5 bases). Deletions cut 0 bases from V and 0 bases from J, with 9 bases between. This CDR3 is built from 15 residues. The germline V gene encodes CDR1 SGHRS and CDR2 YFSETQ. Here the CDR3 reads CASSLDRSMNTEAFF. The CDR3 DNA sequence: TGCGCCAGCAGCTTGGACAGGAGTATGAACACTGAAGCTTTCTTT.

The chain has TRBV6-1 and TRBJ2-1; 10 nucleotides match TRBD2. The germline CDR1 and CDR2 sequences are MNHNS and SASEGT. CDR3 length: 14 amino acids. V was pared by 5 bases and J by 4 bases, with 2 bases of the junction left unmatched. CDR3 sequence reads: CASSLAGAYNEQFF. As DNA, the CDR3 is TGTGCCAGCAGTCTAGCGGGGGCTTACAATGAGCAGTTCTTC.

This clone was seen more than once but under ten times. J is TRBJ2-3 and V is TRBV6-6; no clear D gene. The CDR3 length is 13 residues. Germline V gene data show CDR1 as MNHNY and CDR2 as SVGAGI (reference sequence). V shed 7 bases and J shed 0 bases, with 8 bases lying between them. DNA for the CDR3: TGTGCCAGCATCAGTCCGAGCACAGATACGCAGTATTTT. Its translation: CASISPSTDTQYF.

The sample holds a few counts of this clone. The chain links TRBV29-1 to TRBJ2-7, with 9 bases fitting TRBD2. CDR1 SQVTM and CDR2 ANQGSEA come from the germline V gene. The CDR3 sequence is 15 residues long. J lost 9 bases, V lost 4 bases, and 16 bases had no gene match. CDR3 amino acids: CSVAGGGASSYGQYF. In DNA, the CDR3 is TGCAGCGTTGCCGGCGGGGGGGCGTCCTCGTATGGGCAGTACTTC.

This clone showed up many times. The chain has TRBV7-2 and TRBJ1-6; D is uncertain. The germline CDR1 and CDR2 sequences are SGHTA and FQGNSA. The CDR3 runs to 11 residues. The V and J ends lost 4 bases and 14 bases respectively, with 9 bases between them. CDR3 bases: TGTGCCAGCAGCTCGAGCGCATCCCTCCACTTT. The encoded protein is CASSSSASLHF.

CDR3 nucleotides: TGTGCCAGTAGTATGGACAGAGTCACTGAAGCTTTCTTT. Its translation is CASSMDRVTEAFF. The chain recombines TRBV19 with TRBJ1-1, with D possibly TRBD1 on 6 matching bases. The CDR3 extends over 13 amino acids. Trimming took off 3 bases at V and 4 bases at J, with 9 bases between the two ends. Germline loops: CDR1 LNHDA, CDR2 SQIVND (reference sequence).

This clone was counted a few times. The gene calls are TRBV11-2 and TRBJ2-3, with 7 bases aligning to TRBD2. Germline V lookup: CDR1 SGHAT, CDR2 FQNNGV. The CDR3 totals 13 residues. V dropped 7 bases and J dropped 11; count of bases not matched to a gene: 12. The CDR3 bases are TGTGCCAGCACTTTATTCACCGGGACTATGCAGTATTTT. The encoded protein is CASTLFTGTMQYF. Together with reference TRBV11-2 and TRBJ2-3, the CDR3 gives the full variable domain: EAGVAQSPRYKIIEKRQSVAFWCNPISGHATLYWYQQILGQGPKLLIQFQNNGVVDDSQLPKDRFSAERLKGVDSTLKIQPAKLEDSAVYLCASTLFTGTMQYFGPGTRLTVL.

This clone was observed a few times. The same CDR3 arises from other DNA sequences in this sample as well. The V gene is TRBV2, the J gene TRBJ2-5; D unresolved. CDR3 length: 10 residues. The V end was cut by 7 bases, the J end by 4 bases, with 4 bases between. The germline V gene encodes CDR1 SNHLY and CDR2 FYNNEI. CDR3 amino acids: CASTRETQYF. The CDR3 coding sequence is TGTGCCAGCACGCGAGAGACCCAGTACTTC.

The chain employs TRBV18 and TRBJ2-7; TRBD1 aligns across 10 bases. V was pared by 0 bases and J by 2 bases, with 1 base of the junction left unmatched. Germline V gene sequence: CDR1 KGHSH, CDR2 LQKENI. The CDR3 runs to 15 residues. The CDR3 nucleotides are TGTGCCAGCTCACCACCGGGACAGGGGCCCTACGAGCAGTACTTC. Amino acids: CASSPPGQGPYEQYF.

This chain joins TRBV7-9 and TRBJ1-5; D is uncertain. V was trimmed by 5 bases and J by 0 bases, leaving 8 bases between them. The CDR3 is made up of 14 amino acids. The V gene's germline CDR1 is SEHNR and CDR2 FQNEAQ (reference sequence). CDR3 sequence reads: CASSQTPSNQPQHF. CDR3 DNA sequence: TGTGCCAGCAGCCAGACACCTAGCAATCAGCCCCAGCATTTT.

The genes are TRBV6-1 and TRBJ1-2; tentative D call: TRBD1 (5 bases). Germline V lookup: CDR1 MNHNS, CDR2 SASEGT. V was clipped by 1 base and J by 5 bases, with 14 bases between them. The CDR3 contains 15 residues. DNA for the CDR3: TGTGCCAGCAGTGAAGGATTTGACAGTAGATATGGCTACACCTTC. Its translation is CASSEGFDSRYGYTF.

The chain uses TRBV2 and TRBJ1-5, with 7 nucleotides matching TRBD1. The CDR3 totals 15 residues. V lost 6 bases, J lost 7 bases, and 12 bases stayed unmatched. Germline V gene sequence: CDR1 SNHLY, CDR2 FYNNEI. CDR3 residues: CASSGITGVGQPQHF. Here the CDR3 DNA reads TGTGCCAGCAGCGGGATCACAGGGGTAGGACAGCCCCAGCATTTT.